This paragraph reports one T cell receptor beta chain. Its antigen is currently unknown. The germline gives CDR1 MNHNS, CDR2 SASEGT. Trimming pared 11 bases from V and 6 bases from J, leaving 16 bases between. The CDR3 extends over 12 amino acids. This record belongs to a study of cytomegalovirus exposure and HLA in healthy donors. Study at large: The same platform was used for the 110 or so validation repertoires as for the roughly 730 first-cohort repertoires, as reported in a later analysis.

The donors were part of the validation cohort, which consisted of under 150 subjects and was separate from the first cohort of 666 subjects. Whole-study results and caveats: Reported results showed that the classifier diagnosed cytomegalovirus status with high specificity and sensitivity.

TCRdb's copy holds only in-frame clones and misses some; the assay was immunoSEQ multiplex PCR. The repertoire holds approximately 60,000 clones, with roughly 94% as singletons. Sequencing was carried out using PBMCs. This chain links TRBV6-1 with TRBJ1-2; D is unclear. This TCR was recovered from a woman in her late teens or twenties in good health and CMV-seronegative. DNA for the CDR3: TGTGCCCTCAGAACGGGGTGGGATGGCTACACCTTC. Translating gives CALRTGWDGYTF.